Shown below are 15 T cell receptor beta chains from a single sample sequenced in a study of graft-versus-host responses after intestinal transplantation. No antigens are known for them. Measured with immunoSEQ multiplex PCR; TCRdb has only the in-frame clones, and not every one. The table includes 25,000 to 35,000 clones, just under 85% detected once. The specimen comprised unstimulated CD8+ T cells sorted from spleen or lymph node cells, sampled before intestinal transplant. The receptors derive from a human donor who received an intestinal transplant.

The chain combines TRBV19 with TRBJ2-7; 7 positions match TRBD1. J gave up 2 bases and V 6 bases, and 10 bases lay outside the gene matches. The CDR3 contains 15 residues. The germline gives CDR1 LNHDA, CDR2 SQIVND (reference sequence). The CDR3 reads CASRTGQGVPYEQYF. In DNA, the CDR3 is TGTGCCAGTAGAACCGGGCAGGGGGTTCCCTACGAGCAGTACTTC.

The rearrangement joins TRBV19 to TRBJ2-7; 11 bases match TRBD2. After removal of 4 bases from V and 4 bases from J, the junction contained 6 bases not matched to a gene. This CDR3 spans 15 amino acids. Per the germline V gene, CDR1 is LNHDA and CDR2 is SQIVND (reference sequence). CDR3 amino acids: CASSTIAGGLYEQYF. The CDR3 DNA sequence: TGTGCCAGTAGTACCATAGCGGGAGGGCTGTACGAGCAGTACTTC.

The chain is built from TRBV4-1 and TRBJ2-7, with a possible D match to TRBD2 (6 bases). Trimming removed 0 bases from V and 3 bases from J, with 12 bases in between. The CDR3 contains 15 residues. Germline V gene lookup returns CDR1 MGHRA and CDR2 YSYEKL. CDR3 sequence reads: CASSQDWGLNYEQYF. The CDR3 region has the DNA TGCGCCAGCAGCCAAGATTGGGGACTCAACTACGAGCAGTACTTC.

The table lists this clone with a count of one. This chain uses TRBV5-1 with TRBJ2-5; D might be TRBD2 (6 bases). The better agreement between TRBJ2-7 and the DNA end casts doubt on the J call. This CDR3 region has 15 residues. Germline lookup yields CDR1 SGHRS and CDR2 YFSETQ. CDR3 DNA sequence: TGCGCCAGCAGCCCACCTTGGAGCGGGCGCGACGAGCAGTACTTC. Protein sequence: CASSPPWSGRDEQYF.

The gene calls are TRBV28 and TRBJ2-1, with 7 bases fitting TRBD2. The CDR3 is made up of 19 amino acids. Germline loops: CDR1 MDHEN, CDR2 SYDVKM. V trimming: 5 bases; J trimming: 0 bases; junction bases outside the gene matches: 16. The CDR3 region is CASSTLGGFSGPSYNEQFF. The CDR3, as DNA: TGTGCCAGCAGTACTCTCGGAGGGTTTAGCGGGCCCTCCTACAATGAGCAGTTCTTC.

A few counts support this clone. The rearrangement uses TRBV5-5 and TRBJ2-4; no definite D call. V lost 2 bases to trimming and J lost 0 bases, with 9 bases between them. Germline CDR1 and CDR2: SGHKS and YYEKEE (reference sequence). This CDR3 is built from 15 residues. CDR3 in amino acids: CASSFWSGAKNIQYF. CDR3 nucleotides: TGTGCCAGCAGCTTTTGGTCGGGAGCCAAAAACATTCAGTACTTC.

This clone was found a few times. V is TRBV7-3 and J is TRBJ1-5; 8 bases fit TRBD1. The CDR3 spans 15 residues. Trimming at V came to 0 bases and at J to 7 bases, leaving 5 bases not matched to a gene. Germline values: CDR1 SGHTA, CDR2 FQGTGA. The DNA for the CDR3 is TGTGCCAGCAGCTTAACCGGACAGGGCTGCCAGCCCCAGCATTTT. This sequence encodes CASSLTGQGCQPQHF.

The DNA of the CDR3 is TGTGCCAGCAGGCTAGCGGGAGGGCCTTCGGAGACCCAGTACTTC. This encodes CASRLAGGPSETQYF. The chain combines TRBV28 with TRBJ2-5; 12 bases agree with TRBD2. In germline, CDR1 is MDHEN, CDR2 SYDVKM. The CDR3 is 15 amino acids. J lost 5 bases, V lost 6 bases, and 7 bases had no gene match.

This CDR3 reads CASSLAAGVGLYEQYF. CDR3 DNA sequence: TGTGCCAGCAGTTTAGCAGCGGGAGTAGGGCTCTACGAGCAGTACTTC. The rearrangement links TRBV27 to TRBJ2-7; 8 bases align to TRBD2. This CDR3 region has 16 residues. J lost 3 bases, V lost 2 bases, and 9 bases had no gene match. CDR1 and CDR2 from the germline V gene are MNHEY and SMNVEV (reference sequence).

The CDR3 loop reads CAIMRQGAAYEQYF. CDR3 bases: TGTGCCATTATGAGACAGGGGGCAGCCTACGAGCAGTACTTC. The rearrangement uses TRBV28 and TRBJ2-7; TRBD1 aligns across 10 bases. Germline assignment: CDR1 MDHEN and CDR2 SYDVKM. This CDR3 region has 14 residues. Losses at the gene ends were 10 bases for V and 2 bases for J; bases not matched to a gene: 8.

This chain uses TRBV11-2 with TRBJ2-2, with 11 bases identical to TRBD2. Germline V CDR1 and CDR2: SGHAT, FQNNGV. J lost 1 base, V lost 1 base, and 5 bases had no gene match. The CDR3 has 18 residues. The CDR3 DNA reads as TGTGCCAGCAGCTTAGCCTCGGGACTAGCGGTGAACACCGGGGAGCTGTTTTTT. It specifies CASSLASGLAVNTGELFF.

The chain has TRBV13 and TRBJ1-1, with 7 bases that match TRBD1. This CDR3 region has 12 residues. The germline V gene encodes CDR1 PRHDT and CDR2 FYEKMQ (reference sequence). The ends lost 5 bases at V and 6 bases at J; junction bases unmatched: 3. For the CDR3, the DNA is TGTGCCAGCAGCCCCGGGACAGCTGAAGCTTTCTTT. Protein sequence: CASSPGTAEAFF.

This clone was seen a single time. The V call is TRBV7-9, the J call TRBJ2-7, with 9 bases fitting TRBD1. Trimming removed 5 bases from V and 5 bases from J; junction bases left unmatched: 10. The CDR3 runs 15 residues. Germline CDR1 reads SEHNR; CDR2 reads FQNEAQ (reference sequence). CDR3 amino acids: CASSPPGTGLHEQYF. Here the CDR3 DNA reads TGTGCCAGCAGCCCGCCCGGGACAGGGCTCCACGAGCAGTACTTC.

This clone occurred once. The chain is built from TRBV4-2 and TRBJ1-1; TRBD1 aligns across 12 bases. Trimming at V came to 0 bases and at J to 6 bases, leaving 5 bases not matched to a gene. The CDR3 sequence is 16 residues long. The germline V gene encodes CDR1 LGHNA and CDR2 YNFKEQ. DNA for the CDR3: TGTGCCAGCAGCCAAGATGGGACAGGGGGCGCCCCTGAAGCTTTCTTT. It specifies CASSQDGTGGAPEAFF.

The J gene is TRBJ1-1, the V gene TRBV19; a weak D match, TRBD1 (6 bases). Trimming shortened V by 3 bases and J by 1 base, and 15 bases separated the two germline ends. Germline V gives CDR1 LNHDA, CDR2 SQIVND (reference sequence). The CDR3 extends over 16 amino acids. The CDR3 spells CASSIGGLVENTEAFF. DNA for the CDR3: TGTGCCAGTAGTATCGGGGGGCTAGTGGAGAACACTGAAGCTTTCTTT.